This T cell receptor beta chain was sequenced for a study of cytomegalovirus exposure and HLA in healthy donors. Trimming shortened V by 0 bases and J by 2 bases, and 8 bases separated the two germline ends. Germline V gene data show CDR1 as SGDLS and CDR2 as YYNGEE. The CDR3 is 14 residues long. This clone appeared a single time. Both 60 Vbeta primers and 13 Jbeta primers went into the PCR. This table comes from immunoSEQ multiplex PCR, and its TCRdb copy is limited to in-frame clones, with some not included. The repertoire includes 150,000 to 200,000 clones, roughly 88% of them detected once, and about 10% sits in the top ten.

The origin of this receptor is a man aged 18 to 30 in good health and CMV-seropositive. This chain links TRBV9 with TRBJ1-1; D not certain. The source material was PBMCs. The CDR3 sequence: CASSVGGDNTEAFF. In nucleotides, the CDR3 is TGTGCCAGCAGCGTAGGAGGAGATAACACTGAAGCTTTCTTT.